Below are 8 T cell receptor beta chains sequenced from a single sample in a study of blood T cells in healthy people across ages. With a J-beta primer mix and a sample-barcoded 5' primer, a second PCR ran about 6 to 11 cycles. TCRdb used MiXCR to reprocess the 5' RACE reads, holding one entry per CDR3 protein. The sample shows approximately 800,000 distinct CDR3 sequences, approximately 25% of them seen only once. This sample also belongs to another study, concerning T cells of mothers and their children.

The sample taken for sequencing was blood. These receptors originate from a boy between 10 and 17 years old in good health.

This clonotype was observed a handful of times. V gene TRBV7-8 combines with J gene TRBJ2-6; 7 nucleotides align to TRBD1. The V gene end was trimmed by 5 bases and the J gene end by 0 bases; junction bases not matched to a gene: 10. In germline, CDR1 is SGHVS, CDR2 FQNEAQ. CDR3 length: 18 residues. The CDR3, as DNA: TGTGCCAGCAGCCCCGGATCGACAGGGTCCTCTGGGGCCAACGTCCTGACTTTC. This encodes CASSPGSTGSSGANVLTF.

This clonotype was counted only a few times. The V and J genes are TRBV19 and TRBJ2-2; a weak D match, TRBD1 (6 bases). Germline values: CDR1 LNHDA, CDR2 SQIVND (reference sequence). This CDR3 comprises 15 residues. The V end was cut by 1 base, the J end by 6 bases, with 12 bases between. This chain's CDR3 is CASSIGSGVSGELFF. The CDR3 coding sequence is TGTGCCAGTAGTATAGGCTCAGGGGTGTCCGGGGAGCTGTTTTTT.

This chain connects TRBV5-1 to TRBJ1-4; 8 bases match TRBD1. J was trimmed by 4 bases and V by 4 bases; bases with no gene match: 9. CDR1 and CDR2 (germline): SGHRS, YFSETQ. This CDR3 has 16 amino acids. CDR3 in DNA: TGCGCCAGCAGCGCCTTTCAGGGGGCGAATAATGAAAAACTGTTTTTT. Protein product: CASSAFQGANNEKLFF.

The V and J genes are TRBV2 and TRBJ2-2; D is perhaps TRBD1 or TRBD2 (5 bases each). CDR3 length equals 18 residues. Trimming removed 3 bases from V and 0 bases from J, with 17 bases in between. CDR1 and CDR2 from the germline V gene are SNHLY and FYNNEI. CDR3 amino acids: CASSDVGVHDANTGELFF. CDR3 sequence (DNA): TGTGCCAGCAGTGACGTGGGGGTTCACGACGCGAACACCGGGGAGCTGTTTTTT.

This clonotype was observed a handful of times. V gene TRBV7-2 combines with J gene TRBJ2-6; tentatively, D is TRBD1 (6 bases). V lost 5 bases, J lost 0 bases, and 14 bases lay in between. Germline V gene data show CDR1 as SGHTA and CDR2 as FQGNSA. The CDR3 extends over 17 amino acids. The CDR3 spells CASSLRTGISGANVLTF. The CDR3 bases are TGTGCCAGCAGCCTGAGAACAGGGATCTCTGGGGCCAACGTCCTGACTTTC.

DNA of the CDR3: TGTGCCAGCAGCTTTCCCTTCCCAGACCATGAGCAGTTCTTC. Protein sequence: CASSFPFPDHEQFF. This chain joins TRBV7-9 and TRBJ2-1; D remains ambiguous. Germline assignment: CDR1 SEHNR and CDR2 FQNEAQ (reference sequence). The CDR3 is 14 amino acids. The V and J ends lost 3 bases and 8 bases respectively, with 14 bases between them.

V usage is TRBV2 and J usage is TRBJ2-1; possibly TRBD1 for D (6 bases). The CDR3 is made up of 15 amino acids. Trimming removed 7 bases from V and 2 bases from J, with 15 bases in between. Germline CDR1 reads SNHLY; CDR2 reads FYNNEI. CDR3 bases: TGTGCCAGCACGGCCCAGGGGAGCCCCTACAATGAGCAGTTCTTC. It codes for CASTAQGSPYNEQFF. Full variable domain (rest looked up from reference TRBV2 and TRBJ2-1): EPEVTQTPSHQVTQMGQEVILRCVPISNHLYFYWYRQILGQKVEFLVSFYNNEISEKSEIFDDQFSVERPDGSNFTLKIRSTKLEDSAMYFCASTAQGSPYNEQFFGPGTRLTVL.

The chain carries TRBV5-6 and TRBJ1-2, with 10 bases that match TRBD1. Germline-derived CDR1 and CDR2 are SGHDT and YYEEEE. Trimming removed 4 bases from V and 6 bases from J; junction bases left unmatched: 6. There are 14 residues in the CDR3. In DNA form, the CDR3 reads TGTGCCAGCAGCAACCGGGACAGGGGAAATGGCTACACCTTC. Its translation: CASSNRDRGNGYTF.